This T cell receptor (beta chain) was identified in a study of human T cells and chemical hapten exposure. Study details: DPC at 2% was the sensitizing agent, placed on around 2 cm by around 2 cm of upper inner arm skin.

TCRdb re-analysed the RACE reads in MiXCR, keeping a single row per CDR3 protein. The data hold around 300,000 distinct CDR3 sequences, with roughly 7.7% observed a single time. The sample's time point: pre-sensitization, week 0. Described treatment: therapeutic diphenylcyclopropenone sensitization with weekly scalp DPC. Drawing of blood took place ahead of applying each patch test. Study-level findings and limits: Significantly greater numbers of large CDR3 similarity clusters came from expanded TCRs than from controls.

This clonotype was counted at least ten times. Its antigen remains unidentified. This receptor was taken from a man aged 18 to 30 with alopecia areata. Some clones in this sample may be carry-over from other donors' samples. This material consisted of whole blood, taken in connection with sensitization to the hapten diphenylcyclopropenone (DPC).

The CDR3 coding sequence is TGTGCCACCAACGTGAACCCCCAAGGGGCCCAGCATTTT. Translation: CATNVNPQGAQHF. V usage is TRBV15 and J usage is TRBJ1-5, with D maybe TRBD1 (5 bases). The CDR3 has 13 amino acids. Trimming removed 7 bases from V and 11 bases from J, with 18 bases in between. The germline V gene encodes CDR1 LNHNV and CDR2 YYDKDF (reference sequence).